The following is a T cell receptor beta chain sequence with its context. The data were obtained in a study of blood T cell repertoires in COVID-19. Study context: T cells, B-cell-depleted T cells, or PBMCs supplied cDNA or gDNA.

Participants came from about 23 US areas, aged about 18 to 89 years. Contact with a PCR-confirmed or clinician-diagnosed COVID-19 case occurred within 2 weeks of entry. How the authors handled the data: Reference gene primer amplification yielded estimated nucleated cell counts. Here immunoSEQ multiplex PCR was the method, and the copy in TCRdb shows in-frame clones only, minus some. D and trimming come from the DNA, and the V and J calls and clone size come from that table. The profile covers roughly 58,000 clones, with 72% appearing a single time and around half taken by the ten largest. CDR3 length: 14 amino acids. Germline loops: CDR1 SNHLY, CDR2 FYNNEI. V was pared by 6 bases and J by 10 bases, with 13 bases of the junction left unmatched.

Sequences were obtained from PBMCs or T cells enriched from blood (not recorded which). The chain joins TRBV2 to TRBJ1-2; 8 bases map to TRBD1. The clonotype was recovered from a woman in her fifties or sixties who had been exposed to COVID-19. The CDR3 region is CASSGQGKAGDYTF. The CDR3 bases are TGTGCCAGCAGCGGACAGGGAAAGGCCGGAGACTACACCTTC.